Sequencing of this T cell receptor (beta chain) was carried out in a study of graft-versus-host responses after intestinal transplantation. Whole-study context: Anti-thymocyte globulin induction was given to all recipients, followed by tacrolimus and steroids for around three years.

On this clone itself: Its antigen is as yet unknown.

Germline V CDR1 and CDR2: SGHRS, YFSETQ. CDR3 size: 16 residues. The V end was cut by 4 bases, the J end by 1 base, with 16 bases between. The table came from immunoSEQ multiplex PCR; TCRdb's copy has only in-frame clones and leaves some out. This table has under 95,000 clones, roughly 90% appearing once. The sequence came from a human donor who received an intestinal transplant. The chain is built from TRBV5-1 and TRBJ2-3; D might be TRBD2 (6 bases). This specimen consisted of unstimulated CD8+ T cells sorted from spleen or lymph node cells, obtained before intestinal transplant. The CDR3 bases are TGCGCCAGCAGCCTTGGGTGGGGGGAGCGCACAGATACGCAGTATTTT. It encodes CASSLGWGERTDTQYF. The full variable domain, with the rest looked up from reference TRBV5-1 and TRBJ2-3, is KAGVTQTPRYLIKTRGQQVTLSCSPISGHRSVSWYQQTPGQGLQFLFEYFSETQRNKGNFPGRFSGRQFSNSRSEMNVSTLELGDSALYLCASSLGWGERTDTQYFGPGTRLTVL.